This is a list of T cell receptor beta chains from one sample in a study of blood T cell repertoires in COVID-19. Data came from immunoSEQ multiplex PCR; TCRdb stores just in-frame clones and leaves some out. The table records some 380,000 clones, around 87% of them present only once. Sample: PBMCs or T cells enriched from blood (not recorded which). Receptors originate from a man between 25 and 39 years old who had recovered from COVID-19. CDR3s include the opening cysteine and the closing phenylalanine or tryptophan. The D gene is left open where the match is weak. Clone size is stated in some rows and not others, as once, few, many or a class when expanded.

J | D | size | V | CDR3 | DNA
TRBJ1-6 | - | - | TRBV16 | CASSRRQVSSYNSPLHF | TGTGCCAGCAGCCGTCGACAGGTTAGCTCCTATAATTCACCCCTCCACTTT
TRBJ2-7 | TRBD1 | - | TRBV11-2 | CASSVGQAYEQYF | TGTGCCAGCAGCGTGGGACAGGCCTACGAGCAGTACTTC
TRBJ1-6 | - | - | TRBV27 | CASSLGRALGEGSNSPLHF | TGTGCCAGCAGTTTAGGTCGGGCGTTGGGAGAAGGTTCTAATTCACCCCTCCACTTT
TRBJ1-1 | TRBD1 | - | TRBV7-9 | CASSLIYRADRGLAEAFF | TGTGCCAGCAGCCTCATTTATAGGGCGGACAGGGGGCTGGCTGAAGCTTTCTTT
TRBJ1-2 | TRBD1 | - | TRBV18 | CASSASRGQNYGYTF | TGTGCCAGCTCAGCCTCTAGGGGGCAGAACTATGGCTACACCTTC
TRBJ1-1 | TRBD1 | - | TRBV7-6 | CASSLATGDTEAFF | TGTGCCAGCAGCTTAGCCACAGGGGACACTGAAGCTTTCTTT
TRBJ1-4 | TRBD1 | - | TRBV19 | CASSTRQGHNEKLFF | TGTGCCAGTAGCACAAGACAGGGCCATAATGAAAAACTGTTTTTT
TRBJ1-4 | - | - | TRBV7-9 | CASSYVQGGKLFF | TGTGCCAGCAGCTACGTACAGGGCGGGAAACTGTTTTTT
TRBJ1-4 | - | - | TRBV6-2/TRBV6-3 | CASSPPTGILFF | TGTGCCAGCAGTCCCCCCACAGGCATCCTGTTTTTT
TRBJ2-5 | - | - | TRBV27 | CASRLLGGSQETQYF | TGTGCCAGCAGGTTACTGGGGGGTTCCCAAGAGACCCAGTACTTC
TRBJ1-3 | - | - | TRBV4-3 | CASSQDARGNTIYF | TGCGCCAGCAGCCAAGATGCCCGGGGGAACACCATATATTTT
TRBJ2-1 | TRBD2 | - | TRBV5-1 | CASSLDTAGSSYNEQFF | TGCGCCAGCAGCTTGGATACAGCGGGGAGCTCCTACAATGAGCAGTTCTTC
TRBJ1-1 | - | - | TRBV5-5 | CASSPRVGAETEAFF | TGTGCCAGCAGCCCTCGGGTAGGAGCTGAAACTGAAGCTTTCTTT
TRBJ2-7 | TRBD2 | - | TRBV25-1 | CASSEGLGRASYEQYF | TGTGCCAGCAGTGAAGGACTAGGACGGGCCTCCTACGAGCAGTACTTC
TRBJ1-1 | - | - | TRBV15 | CATSRDQTEAFF | TGTGCCACCAGCAGAGATCAGACAGAAGCTTTCTTT
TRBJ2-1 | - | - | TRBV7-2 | CASSQGPRNLNEQFF | TGTGCCAGCAGCCAGGGGCCCAGGAACCTAAATGAGCAGTTCTTC
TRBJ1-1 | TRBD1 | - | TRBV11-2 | CASSLRGGTGAFF | TGTGCCAGCAGCTTAAGAGGCGGGACAGGGGCTTTCTTT
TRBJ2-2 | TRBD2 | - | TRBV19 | CASRISGGAGELFF | TGTGCCAGTAGGATTAGCGGGGGCGCCGGGGAGCTGTTTTTT
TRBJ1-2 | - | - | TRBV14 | CASSQRRRGPDYGYTF | TGTGCCAGCAGCCAGAGGCGGCGGGGGCCGGACTATGGCTACACCTTC
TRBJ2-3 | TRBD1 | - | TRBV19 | CATGQGPAQDTQYF | TGTGCCACCGGACAGGGACCAGCGCAAGATACGCAGTATTTT
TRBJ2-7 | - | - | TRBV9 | CASSVMGSASYEQYF | TGTGCCAGCAGCGTAATGGGTAGCGCCTCCTACGAGCAGTACTTC
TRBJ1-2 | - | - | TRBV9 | CASGPLTGGYTF | TGTGCCAGCGGTCCCTTAACGGGTGGCTACACCTTC
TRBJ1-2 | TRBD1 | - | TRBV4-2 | CASSQAPTGTGNFNYGYTF | TGTGCCAGCAGCCAAGCCCCGACCGGGACAGGGAACTTCAACTATGGCTACACCTTC
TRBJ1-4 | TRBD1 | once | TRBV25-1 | CASTGQNNEKLFF | TGTGCCAGCACGGGACAGAATAATGAAAAACTGTTTTTT
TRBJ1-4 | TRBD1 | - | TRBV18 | CASSPGQNEKLFF | TGTGCCAGCTCACCGGGACAGAATGAAAAACTGTTTTTT
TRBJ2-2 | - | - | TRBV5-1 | CASSLAGGNTGELFF | TGCGCCAGCAGCTTGGCGGGTGGGAACACCGGGGAGCTGTTTTTT
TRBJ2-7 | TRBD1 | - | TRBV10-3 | CAAGTGYDEQYF | TGTGCCGCCGGGACAGGGTACGACGAGCAGTACTTC
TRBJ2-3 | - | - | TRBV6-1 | CASSEAPGDTQYF | TGTGCCAGCAGTGAAGCGCCCGGAGATACGCAGTATTTT
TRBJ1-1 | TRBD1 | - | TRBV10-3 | CAIRDRGNLDTEAFF | TGTGCCATTAGGGACAGGGGGAATCTTGACACTGAAGCTTTCTTT
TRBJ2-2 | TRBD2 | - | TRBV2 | CAVRAGGNTGELFF | TGTGCAGTCAGAGCGGGGGGAAACACCGGGGAGCTGTTTTTT
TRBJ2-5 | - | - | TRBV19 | CASSIQLEETQYF | TGTGCCAGTAGTATCCAACTCGAAGAGACCCAGTACTTC
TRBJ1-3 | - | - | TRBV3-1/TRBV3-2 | CASSQAAGLDIGPGNTIYF | TGTGCCAGCAGCCAAGCAGCCGGACTCGACATTGGGCCTGGAAACACCATATATTTT
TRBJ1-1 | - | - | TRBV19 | CASMETGPKENTEAFF | TGTGCCAGTATGGAGACAGGACCTAAGGAGAACACTGAAGCTTTCTTT
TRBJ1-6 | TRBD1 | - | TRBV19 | CASSTYGVGGSNSPLHF | TGTGCCAGTAGTACCTACGGTGTAGGGGGCTCTAATTCACCCCTCCACTTT
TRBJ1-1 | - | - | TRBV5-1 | CASSLNSRGMNTEAFF | TGCGCCAGCAGCTTGAATTCGAGGGGGATGAACACTGAAGCTTTCTTT
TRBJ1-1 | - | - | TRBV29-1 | CSVTRGPLPQSTEAFF | TGCAGCGTTACCAGGGGCCCCCTACCCCAGAGCACTGAAGCTTTCTTT
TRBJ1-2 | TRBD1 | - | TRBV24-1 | CATSDTRTGYGYTF | TGTGCCACCAGTGATACCCGGACAGGCTATGGCTACACCTTC
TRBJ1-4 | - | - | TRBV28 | CASSLTGRGPFF | TGTGCCAGCAGTTTAACAGGCCGCGGCCCGTTTTTT
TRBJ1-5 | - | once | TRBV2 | CASSLTNQPQHF | TGTGCCAGCAGCTTAACTAATCAGCCCCAGCATTTT
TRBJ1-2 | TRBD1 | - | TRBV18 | CASSPQGQGADGYTF | TGTGCCAGCTCACCCCAGGGACAGGGGGCAGATGGCTACACCTTC
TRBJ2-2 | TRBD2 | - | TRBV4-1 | CASSLGTGGGRELFF | TGCGCCAGCAGCCTCGGAACGGGGGGAGGTCGGGAGCTGTTTTTT
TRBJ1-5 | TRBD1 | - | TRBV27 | CASSLSGQTSNQPQHF | TGTGCCAGCAGTTTATCGGGACAGACTAGCAATCAGCCCCAGCATTTT
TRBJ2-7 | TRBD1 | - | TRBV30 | CAWSRLGTGNDEQYF | TGTGCCTGGAGCCGTTTGGGGACAGGGAACGACGAGCAGTACTTC
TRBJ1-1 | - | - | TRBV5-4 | CASLLRGNTEAFF | TGTGCCAGCTTACTCCGGGGGAACACTGAAGCTTTCTTT
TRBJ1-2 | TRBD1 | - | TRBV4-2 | CASSQEVDRGRVGYTF | TGTGCCAGCAGCCAAGAGGTAGACAGGGGGCGGGTTGGCTACACCTTC
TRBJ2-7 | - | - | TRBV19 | CASSIEQGSYEQYF | TGTGCCAGTAGTATTGAACAGGGCTCCTACGAGCAGTACTTC
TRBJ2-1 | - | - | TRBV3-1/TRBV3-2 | CASSPQAHEQFF | TGTGCCAGCAGCCCCCAGGCGCATGAGCAGTTCTTC
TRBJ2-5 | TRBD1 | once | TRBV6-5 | CASSLDRGRETQYF | TGTGCCAGCAGCCTCGACAGGGGACGAGAGACCCAGTACTTC
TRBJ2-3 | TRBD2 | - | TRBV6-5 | CASSYKAGGRDTQYF | TGTGCCAGCAGTTACAAAGCGGGGGGCAGAGATACGCAGTATTTT
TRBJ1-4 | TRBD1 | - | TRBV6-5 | CASSPWTGGLFF | TGTGCCAGCAGTCCGTGGACAGGGGGACTGTTTTTT
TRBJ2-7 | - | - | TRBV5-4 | CASSLESGYFDEQYF | TGTGCCAGCAGCTTGGAGTCAGGGTATTTCGACGAGCAGTACTTC
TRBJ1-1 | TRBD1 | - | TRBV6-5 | CASLTGGFAEAFF | TGTGCCAGCTTAACAGGGGGCTTCGCTGAAGCTTTCTTT
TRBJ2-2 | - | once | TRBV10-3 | CAITRDINTGELFF | TGTGCCATCACCAGGGACATTAACACCGGGGAGCTGTTTTTT